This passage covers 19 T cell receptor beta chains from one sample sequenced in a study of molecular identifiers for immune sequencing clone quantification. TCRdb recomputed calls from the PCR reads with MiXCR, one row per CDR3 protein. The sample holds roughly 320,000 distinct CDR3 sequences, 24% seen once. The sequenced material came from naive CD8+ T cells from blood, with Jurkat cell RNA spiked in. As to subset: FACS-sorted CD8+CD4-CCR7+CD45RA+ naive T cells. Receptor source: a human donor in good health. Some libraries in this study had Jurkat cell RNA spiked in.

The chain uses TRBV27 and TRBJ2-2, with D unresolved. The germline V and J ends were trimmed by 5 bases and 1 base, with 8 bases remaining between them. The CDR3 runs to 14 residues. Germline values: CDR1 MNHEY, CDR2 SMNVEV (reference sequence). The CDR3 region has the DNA TGTGCCAGCAGTCCGTCACTGAACACCGGGGAGCTGTTTTTT. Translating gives CASSPSLNTGELFF.

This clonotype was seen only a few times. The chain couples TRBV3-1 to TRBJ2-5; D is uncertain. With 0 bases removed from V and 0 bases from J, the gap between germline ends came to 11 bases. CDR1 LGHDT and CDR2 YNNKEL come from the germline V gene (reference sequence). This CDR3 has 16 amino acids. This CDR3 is CASSQDLTVYQETQYF. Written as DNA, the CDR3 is TGTGCCAGCAGCCAAGATCTGACCGTGTACCAAGAGACCCAGTACTTC.

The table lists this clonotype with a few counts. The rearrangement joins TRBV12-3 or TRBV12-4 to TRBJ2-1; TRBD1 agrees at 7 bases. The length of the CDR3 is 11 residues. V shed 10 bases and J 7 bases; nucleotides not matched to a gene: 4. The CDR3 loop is CANQQGNEQFF. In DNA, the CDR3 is TGTGCCAATCAACAGGGGAATGAGCAGTTCTTC.

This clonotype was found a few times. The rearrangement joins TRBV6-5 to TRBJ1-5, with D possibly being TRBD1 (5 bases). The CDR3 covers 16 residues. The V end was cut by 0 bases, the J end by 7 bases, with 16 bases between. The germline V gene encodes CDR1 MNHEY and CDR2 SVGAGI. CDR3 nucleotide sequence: TGTGCCAGCAGTTACTCGTCGCCAGGGTGGTTACAGCCCCAGCATTTT. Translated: CASSYSSPGWLQPQHF.

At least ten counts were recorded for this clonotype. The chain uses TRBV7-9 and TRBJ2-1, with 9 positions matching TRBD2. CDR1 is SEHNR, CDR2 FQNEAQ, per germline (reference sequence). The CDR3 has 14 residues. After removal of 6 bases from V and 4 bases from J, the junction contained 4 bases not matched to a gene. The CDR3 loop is CASSAGGPYNEQFF. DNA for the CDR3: TGTGCCAGCAGTGCGGGGGGGCCGTACAATGAGCAGTTCTTC. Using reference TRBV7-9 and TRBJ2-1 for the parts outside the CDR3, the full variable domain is DTGVSQNPRHKITKRGQNVTFRCDPISEHNRLYWYRQTLGQGPEFLTYFQNEAQLEKSRLLSDRFSAERPKGSFSTLEIQRTEQGDSAMYLCASSAGGPYNEQFFGPGTRLTVL.

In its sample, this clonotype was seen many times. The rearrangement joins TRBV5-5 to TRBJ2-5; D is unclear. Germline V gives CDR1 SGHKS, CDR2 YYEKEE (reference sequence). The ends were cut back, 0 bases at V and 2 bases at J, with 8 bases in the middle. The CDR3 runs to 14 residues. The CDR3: CASSLESSQETQYF. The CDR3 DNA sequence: TGTGCCAGCAGCTTGGAATCTAGTCAAGAGACCCAGTACTTC.

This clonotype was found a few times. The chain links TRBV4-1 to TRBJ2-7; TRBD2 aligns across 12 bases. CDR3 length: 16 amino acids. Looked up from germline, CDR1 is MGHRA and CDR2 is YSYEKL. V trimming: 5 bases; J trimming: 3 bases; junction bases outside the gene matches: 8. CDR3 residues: CASSYFELAGGYEQYF. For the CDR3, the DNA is TGCGCCAGCAGCTACTTTGAACTAGCGGGGGGCTACGAGCAGTACTTC.

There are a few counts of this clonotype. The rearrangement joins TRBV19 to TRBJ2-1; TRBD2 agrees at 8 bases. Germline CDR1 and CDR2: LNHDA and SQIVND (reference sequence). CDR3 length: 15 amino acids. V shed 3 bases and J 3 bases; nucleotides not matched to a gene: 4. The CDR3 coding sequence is TGTGCCAGTAGTATGTTTAGCGGGGACTACAATGAGCAGTTCTTC. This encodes CASSMFSGDYNEQFF.

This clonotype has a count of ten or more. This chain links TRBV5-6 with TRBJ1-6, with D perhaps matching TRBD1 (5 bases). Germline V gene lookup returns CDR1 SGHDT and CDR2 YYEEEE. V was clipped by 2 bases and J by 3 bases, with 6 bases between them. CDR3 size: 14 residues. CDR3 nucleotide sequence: TGTGCCAGCAGCTTTGGGGGCTATAATTCACCCCTCCACTTT. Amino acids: CASSFGGYNSPLHF.

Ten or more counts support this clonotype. As DNA, the CDR3 is TGTGCCAGCAGCTTGGGCAGCACGGTTCCCTCTGGAAACACCATATATTTT. Translated, it gives CASSLGSTVPSGNTIYF. V gene TRBV5-4 combines with J gene TRBJ1-3, with D uncertain. V was pared by 0 bases and J by 0 bases, with 13 bases between. The CDR3 totals 17 residues. The V gene's germline CDR1 is SGHNT and CDR2 YYREEE (reference sequence).

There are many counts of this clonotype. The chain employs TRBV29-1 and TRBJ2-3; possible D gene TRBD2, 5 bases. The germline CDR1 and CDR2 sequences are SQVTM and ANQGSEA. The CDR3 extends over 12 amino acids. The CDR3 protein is CTMEEGSDTQYF. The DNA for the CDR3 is TGCACCATGGAAGAGGGCTCCGATACGCAGTATTTT.

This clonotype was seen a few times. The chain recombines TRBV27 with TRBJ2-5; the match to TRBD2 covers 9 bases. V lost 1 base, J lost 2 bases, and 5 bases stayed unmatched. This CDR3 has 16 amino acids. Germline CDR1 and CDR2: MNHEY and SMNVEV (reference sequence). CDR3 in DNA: TGTGCCAGCAGTTTATTGGCTAGCGGGACACAAGAGACCCAGTACTTC. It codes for CASSLLASGTQETQYF.

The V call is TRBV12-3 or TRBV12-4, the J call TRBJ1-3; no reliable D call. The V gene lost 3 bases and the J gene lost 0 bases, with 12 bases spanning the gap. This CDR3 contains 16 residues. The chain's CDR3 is CASSFAQPSSGNTIYF. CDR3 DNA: TGTGCCAGCAGTTTCGCACAGCCGAGCTCTGGAAACACCATATATTTT.

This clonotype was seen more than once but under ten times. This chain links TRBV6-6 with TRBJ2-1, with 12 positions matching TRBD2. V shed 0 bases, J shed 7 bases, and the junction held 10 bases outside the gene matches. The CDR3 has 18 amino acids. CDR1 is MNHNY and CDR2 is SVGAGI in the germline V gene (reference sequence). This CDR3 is CASSYSKTSGSGVNEQFF. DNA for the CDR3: TGTGCCAGCAGTTACTCGAAGACTAGCGGGAGTGGAGTGAATGAGCAGTTCTTC.

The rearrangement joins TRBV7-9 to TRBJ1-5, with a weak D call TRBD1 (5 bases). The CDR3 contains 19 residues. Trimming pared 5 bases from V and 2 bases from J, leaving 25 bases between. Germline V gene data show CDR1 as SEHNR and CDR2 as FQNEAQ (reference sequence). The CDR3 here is CASSPTGAGDSSGNQPQHF. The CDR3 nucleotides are TGTGCCAGCAGCCCAACCGGGGCCGGTGACAGCAGTGGCAATCAGCCCCAGCATTTT.

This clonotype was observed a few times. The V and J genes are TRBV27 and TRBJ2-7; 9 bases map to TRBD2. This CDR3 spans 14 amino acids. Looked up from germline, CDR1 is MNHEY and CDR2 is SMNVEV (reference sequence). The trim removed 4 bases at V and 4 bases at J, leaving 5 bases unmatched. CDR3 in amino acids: CASSYAGGIYEQYF. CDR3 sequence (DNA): TGTGCCAGCAGTTATGCGGGAGGGATTTACGAGCAGTACTTC.

The CDR3 protein is CASSYSFSPGDQDTQYF. CDR3 in DNA: TGTGCCAGCAGTTACTCTTTTTCTCCAGGGGATCAAGATACGCAGTATTTT. The rearrangement links TRBV6-5 to TRBJ2-3, with D possibly TRBD1 on 6 matching bases. Germline V gene data show CDR1 as MNHEY and CDR2 as SVGAGI. V lost 0 bases, J lost 5 bases, and 18 bases lay in between. This CDR3 spans 17 amino acids.

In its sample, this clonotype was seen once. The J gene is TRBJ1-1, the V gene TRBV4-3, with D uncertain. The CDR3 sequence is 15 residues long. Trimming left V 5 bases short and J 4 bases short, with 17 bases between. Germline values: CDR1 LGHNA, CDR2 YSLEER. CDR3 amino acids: CASSYNLTGSTEAFF. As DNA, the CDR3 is TGCGCCAGCAGCTACAACCTGACTGGGTCCACTGAAGCTTTCTTT.

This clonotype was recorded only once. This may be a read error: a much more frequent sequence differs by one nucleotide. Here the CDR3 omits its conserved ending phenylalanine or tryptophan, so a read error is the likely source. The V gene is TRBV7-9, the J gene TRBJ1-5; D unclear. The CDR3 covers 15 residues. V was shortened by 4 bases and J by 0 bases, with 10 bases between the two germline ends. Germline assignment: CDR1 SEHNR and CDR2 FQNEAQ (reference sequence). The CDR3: CASSSTLNSNQPQHS. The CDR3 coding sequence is TGTGCCAGCAGCTCGACACTAAATAGCAATCAGCCCCAGCATTCT.